This T cell receptor (beta chain) is from a study of T cells in Graves' hyperthyroidism and ophthalmopathy. Whole-study results and caveats: Most thyroid clonotypes expanded above 0.001 were also detected in blood.

RNA transcripts yielded amplified TCR beta CDR3 regions. First-round RT-PCR of the TCR CDR3 relied on the HTBI primer set. TCRdb ran MiXCR on the multiplex PCR reads and lists one entry per CDR3 protein. The sample includes roughly 500,000 distinct CDR3 sequences, approximately 44% of them seen just once. This CDR3 spans 12 amino acids. V lost 5 bases, J lost 3 bases, and 8 bases lay in between. Per the germline V gene, CDR1 is ENHRY and CDR2 is SYGVKD. A single count supports this clonotype. Its target is not known. This receptor was identified in an adult woman with Graves' disease, either hyperthyroidism or ophthalmopathy (not recorded which). The chain carries TRBV10-3 and TRBJ2-7; D possibly corresponds to TRBD1 (5 bases). Source material: peripheral blood or thyroid tissue (not recorded which). The CDR3 DNA reads as TGTGCCATCAGTCAGGGTGACTACGAGCAGTACTTC. Protein: CAISQGDYEQYF.